This T cell receptor beta chain was sequenced for a study of T cell responses to AZD1222 COVID-19 vaccine. The V gene's germline CDR1 is SNHLY and CDR2 FYNNEI. The V and J ends lost 5 bases and 4 bases respectively, with 14 bases between them. This CDR3 contains 14 residues. General study findings and limits: Repertoire collection took place solely once the T cell response had peaked. Vaccination with two AZD1222 doses was followed by a rise in Spike-specific TCR breadth and depth. At baseline, seropositivity was found in only a handful of AZD1222 recipients.

This clone was counted between two and nine times. The antigen remains undetermined. Profiling relied on immunoSEQ multiplex PCR, and the TCRdb table lists in-frame clones only, not all of them. The table has around 70,000 clones, 79% seen once. This specimen was peripheral blood, taken on day 0 of MenACWY control vaccination. This sequence was found in an adult in good health. The chain joins TRBV2 to TRBJ1-2; a weak D match, TRBD1 (5 bases). CDR3 sequence: CASSKSQGLYGYTF. The CDR3 region has the DNA TGTGCCAGCAGTAAAAGCCAGGGACTCTATGGCTACACCTTC.